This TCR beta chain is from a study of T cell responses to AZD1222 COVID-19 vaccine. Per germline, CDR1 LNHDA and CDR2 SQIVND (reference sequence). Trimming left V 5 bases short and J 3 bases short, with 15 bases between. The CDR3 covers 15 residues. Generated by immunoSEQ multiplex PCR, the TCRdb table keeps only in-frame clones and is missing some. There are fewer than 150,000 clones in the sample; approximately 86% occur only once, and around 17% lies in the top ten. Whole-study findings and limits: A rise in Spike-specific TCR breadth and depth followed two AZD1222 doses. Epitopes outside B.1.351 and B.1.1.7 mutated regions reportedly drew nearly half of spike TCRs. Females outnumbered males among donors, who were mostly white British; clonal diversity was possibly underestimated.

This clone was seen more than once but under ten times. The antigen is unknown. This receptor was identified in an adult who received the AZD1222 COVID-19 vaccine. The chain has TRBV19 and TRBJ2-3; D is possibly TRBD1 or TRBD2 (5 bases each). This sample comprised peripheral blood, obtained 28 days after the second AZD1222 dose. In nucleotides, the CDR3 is TGTGCCAGTAGTTGGACAAGGACGGGAACAGATACGCAGTATTTT. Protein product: CASSWTRTGTDTQYF.